The present entry profiles one T cell receptor beta chain with its context. The sample has other DNA sequences that encode this CDR3 too. This entry comes from a study of shared clonotypes between healthy human individuals. V lost 4 bases and J lost 1; bases outside the gene matches: 3. Germline CDR1 and CDR2: SGHRS and YFSETQ. There are 15 residues in the CDR3. Sequencing was performed with immunoSEQ multiplex PCR; in TCRdb, only in-frame clones are kept and a portion is missing. The data hold some 1.5 million clones, with 96% observed a single time. The sequence derives from a man under 40 in good health. The chain is built from TRBV5-1 and TRBJ2-7; TRBD2 matches at 12 bases. Sequenced material: naive CD4+ T cells sorted from blood. As for subset: CD45RA+ positively selected. The CDR3 sequence is CASSPTSGSSYEQYF. CDR3 in DNA: TGCGCCAGCAGCCCGACTAGCGGGAGTTCCTACGAGCAGTACTTC.